This T cell receptor (beta chain) was identified during a study of blood T cell repertoires in COVID-19 (TCRdb year 2020). As for the study more broadly: Samples covering the acute and convalescent phases of COVID-19 were provided by collaborators in the United States, Italy and Spain. The dataset comprised deeply sampled blood TCRbeta repertoires from subjects exposed to, actively infected with, or recovered from COVID-19. Where available, HLA class I and class II types were taken from metadata supplied by the sample provider and were not determined by assay-based typing. The repertoires were made available in a free public database intended to serve as a resource for research on the immune response to SARS-CoV-2. A de-identified subject ID, COVID-19 status, age in years and sex were almost always included in the sample metadata. The material from the prospective study consisted of cDNA or gDNA derived from T cells, B-cell-depleted T cells, or PBMCs. Samples were obtained from the ongoing ImmuneRACE study (first 160 participants) and from approximately 1,200 subjects provided by 6 global collaborators. General study outcomes and caveats: Clinical and demographic metadata were provided uncurated, with the amount varying by source and participant.

The cysteine opens and the phenylalanine closes a CDR3 of 14 amino acids. Only the CDR3 part of the read is kept: 42 bases, read in frame from the first base. The junction carries 14 bases between V and J, which are trimmed by 9 bases and 3 bases respectively. CDR1 LNHDA and CDR2 SQIVND are derived from the germline V gene (reference sequence). Whole blood was collected in K2EDTA tubes by collaborating institutions according to the institutions' own protocols. For TCRbeta analysis, collaborators shipped samples as frozen whole blood, isolated PBMCs, or DNA extracted from either of those sample types. TCRbeta CDR3 regions were amplified from genomic DNA using the immunoSEQ Assay, a bias-controlled multiplex PCR. Per the original workflow: The number of nucleated cells in each sample was estimated by amplification of reference gene primers within the assay. To quantify the absolute abundance of each unique TCRbeta CDR3 rearrangement, sequence reads were collapsed and filtered. For each sample, productive Simpson clonality was calculated by taking the square root of Simpson's diversity index across productive rearrangements. TCRdb provides this immuneACCESS table in a form limited to in-frame rearrangements. Some clones are lacking; in checked studies, under half of them reflect an unresolved V gene, and why the rest are absent is not known. That table furnishes V, J and clone size, whereas the DNA furnished D and trimming. Recorded for this sample are around 31,000 clones; 85% to 90% of them occurred a single time. Together, the top ten hold roughly 15% of the sample.

Details on this clone: Which antigen it targets is not known. Base-call qualities are not available, and no considerably larger clone is one nucleotide away.

This chain joins TRBV19 to TRBJ2-2, and TRBD1 may be the D gene, going by 6 matching bases. The source of this sequence is a man older than 75 with acute or convalescent COVID-19. Sequenced material: peripheral blood. The CDR3 loop reads CASASNRDTGELFF. The DNA reads TGTGCCAGCGCCTCAAACAGGGACACCGGGGAGCTGTTTTTT. The entire variable domain, with the stretches around the CDR3 drawn from the reference TRBV19 and TRBJ2-2 proteins, is DGGITQSPKYLFRKEGQNVTLSCEQNLNHDAMYWYRQDPGQGLRLIYYSQIVNDFQKGDIAEGYSVSREKKESFPLTVTSAQKNPTAFYLCASASNRDTGELFFGEGSRLTVL.